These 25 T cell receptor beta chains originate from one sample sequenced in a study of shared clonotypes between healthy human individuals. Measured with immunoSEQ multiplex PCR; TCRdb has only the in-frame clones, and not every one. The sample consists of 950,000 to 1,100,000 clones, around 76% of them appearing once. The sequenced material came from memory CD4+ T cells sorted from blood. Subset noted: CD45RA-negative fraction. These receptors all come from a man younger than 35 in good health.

Here the CDR3 reads CASSAGTVNQPQHF. The CDR3 nucleotides are TGTGCCAGCAGTGCCGGGACAGTGAATCAGCCCCAGCATTTT. The J gene is TRBJ1-5, the V gene TRBV27, with 7 nucleotides matching TRBD1. Germline V gene sequence: CDR1 MNHEY, CDR2 SMNVEV (reference sequence). This CDR3 spans 14 amino acids. The V gene end was trimmed by 5 bases and the J gene end by 4 bases; junction bases not matched to a gene: 5.

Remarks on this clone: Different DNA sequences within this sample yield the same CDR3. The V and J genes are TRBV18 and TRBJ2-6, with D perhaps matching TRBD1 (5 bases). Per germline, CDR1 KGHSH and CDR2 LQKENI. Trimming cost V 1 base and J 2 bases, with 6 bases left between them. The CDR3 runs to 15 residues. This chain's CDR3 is CASSPQGTGANVLTF. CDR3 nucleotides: TGTGCCAGCTCACCACAGGGGACTGGGGCCAACGTCCTGACTTTC.

CDR3 amino acids: CASSQETRRTDTQYF. CDR3 nucleotide sequence: TGCGCCAGCAGCCAAGAAACTAGGCGCACAGATACGCAGTATTTT. V and J are TRBV4-3 and TRBJ2-3; maybe TRBD2 (5 bases). Germline V gene lookup returns CDR1 LGHNA and CDR2 YSLEER. The CDR3 extends over 15 amino acids. Deletions cut 0 bases from V and 1 base from J, with 8 bases between.

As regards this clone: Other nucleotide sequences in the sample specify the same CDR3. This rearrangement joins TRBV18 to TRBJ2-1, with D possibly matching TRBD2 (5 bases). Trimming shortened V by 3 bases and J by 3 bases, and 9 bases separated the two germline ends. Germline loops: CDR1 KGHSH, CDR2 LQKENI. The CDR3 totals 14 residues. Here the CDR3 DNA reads TGTGCCAGCTCACCTGGCGGGCACTACAATGAGCAGTTCTTC. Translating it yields CASSPGGHYNEQFF.

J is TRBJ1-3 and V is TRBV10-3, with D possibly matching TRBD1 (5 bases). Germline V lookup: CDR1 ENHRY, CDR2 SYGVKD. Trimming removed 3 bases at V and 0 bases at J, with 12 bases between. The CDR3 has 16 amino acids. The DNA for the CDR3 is TGTGCCATCAGTGACCCAGGCAGGGACTCTGGAAACACCATATATTTT. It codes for CAISDPGRDSGNTIYF.

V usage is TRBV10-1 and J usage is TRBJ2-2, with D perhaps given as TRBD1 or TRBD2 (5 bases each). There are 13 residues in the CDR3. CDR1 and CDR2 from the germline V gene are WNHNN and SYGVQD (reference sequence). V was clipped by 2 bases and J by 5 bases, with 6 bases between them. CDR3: CASSEGGTGELFF. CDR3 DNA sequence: TGCGCCAGCAGTGAGGGGGGAACCGGGGAGCTGTTTTTT.

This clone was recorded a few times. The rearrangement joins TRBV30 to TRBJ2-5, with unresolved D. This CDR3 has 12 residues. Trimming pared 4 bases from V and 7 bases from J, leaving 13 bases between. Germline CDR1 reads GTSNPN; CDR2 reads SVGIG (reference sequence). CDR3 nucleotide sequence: TGTGCCTGGATAGGAGTTTTTGGGACCCAGTACTTC. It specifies CAWIGVFGTQYF.

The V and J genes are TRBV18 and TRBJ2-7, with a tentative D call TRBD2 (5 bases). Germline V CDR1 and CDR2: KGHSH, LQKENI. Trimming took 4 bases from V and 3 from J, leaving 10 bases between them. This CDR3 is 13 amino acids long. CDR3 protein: CASSQDLSYEQYF. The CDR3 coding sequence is TGTGCCAGCTCACAGGACTTAAGCTACGAGCAGTACTTC.

The CDR3 loop reads CAWSGGARQKSTNEKLFF. CDR3 sequence (DNA): TGTGCCTGGAGTGGTGGAGCGAGACAAAAGAGCACTAATGAAAAACTGTTTTTT. This chain connects TRBV30 to TRBJ1-4; no definite D call. V was cut by 1 base and J by 2 bases, with 20 bases left in between. The length of the CDR3 is 18 residues. Germline CDR1 and CDR2: GTSNPN and SVGIG (reference sequence).

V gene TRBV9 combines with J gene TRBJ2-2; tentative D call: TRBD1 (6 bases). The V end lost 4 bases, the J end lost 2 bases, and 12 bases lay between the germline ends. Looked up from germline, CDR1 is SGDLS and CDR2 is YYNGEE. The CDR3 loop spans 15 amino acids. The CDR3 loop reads CASSSGALNTGELFF. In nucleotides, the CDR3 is TGTGCCAGCAGCTCAGGGGCCCTAAACACCGGGGAGCTGTTTTTT.

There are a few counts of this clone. The CDR3 sequence: CASSTEAVPDTQYF. The CDR3 DNA follows: TGTGCCAGCAGCACGGAGGCGGTTCCAGATACGCAGTATTTT. The chain links TRBV5-4 to TRBJ2-3, with TRBD2 as a possible D gene (5 bases). V was shortened by 4 bases and J by 4 bases, with 13 bases between the two germline ends. The CDR3 is made up of 14 amino acids. Germline loops: CDR1 SGHNT, CDR2 YYREEE (reference sequence).

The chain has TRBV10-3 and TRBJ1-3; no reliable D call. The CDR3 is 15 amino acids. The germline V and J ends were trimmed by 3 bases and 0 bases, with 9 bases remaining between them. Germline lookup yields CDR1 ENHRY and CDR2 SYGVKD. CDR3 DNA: TGTGCCATCAGTGATGCTACAGCCTCTGGAAACACCATATATTTT. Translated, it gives CAISDATASGNTIYF.

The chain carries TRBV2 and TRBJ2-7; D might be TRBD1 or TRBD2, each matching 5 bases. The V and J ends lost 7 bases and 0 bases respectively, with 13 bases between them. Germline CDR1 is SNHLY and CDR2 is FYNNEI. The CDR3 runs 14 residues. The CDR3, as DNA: TGTGCCAGCATTACCGGGACCGCCTCCTACGAGCAGTACTTC. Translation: CASITGTASYEQYF.

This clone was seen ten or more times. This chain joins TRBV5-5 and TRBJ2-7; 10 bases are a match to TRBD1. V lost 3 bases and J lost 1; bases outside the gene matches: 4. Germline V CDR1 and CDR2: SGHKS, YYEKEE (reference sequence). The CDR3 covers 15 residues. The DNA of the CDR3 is TGTGCCAGCAGCTGGGGGACAGGGGTGTCCTACGAGCAGTACTTC. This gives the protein CASSWGTGVSYEQYF. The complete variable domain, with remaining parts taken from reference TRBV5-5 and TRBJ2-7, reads DAGVTQSPTHLIKTRGQQVTLRCSPISGHKSVSWYQQVLGQGPQFIFQYYEKEERGRGNFPDRFSARQFPNYSSELNVNALLLGDSALYLCASSWGTGVSYEQYFGPGTRLTVT.

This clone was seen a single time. CDR3 region: CASGRDSSYEQYF. In nucleotides, the CDR3 is TGCGCCAGCGGGCGGGACAGCTCCTACGAGCAGTACTTC. This sequence joins TRBV10-2 and TRBJ2-7, with D possibly TRBD1 on 7 matching bases. The CDR3 length is 13 residues. V was clipped by 8 bases and J by 0 bases, with 11 bases between them. Germline assignment: CDR1 WSHSY and CDR2 SAAADI.

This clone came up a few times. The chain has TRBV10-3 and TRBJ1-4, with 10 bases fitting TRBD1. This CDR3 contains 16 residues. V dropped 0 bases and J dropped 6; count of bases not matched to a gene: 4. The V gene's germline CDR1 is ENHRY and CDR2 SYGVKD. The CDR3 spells CAISESRGTGDEKLFF. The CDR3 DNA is TGTGCCATCAGTGAGTCGAGGGGGACAGGGGATGAAAAACTGTTTTTT.

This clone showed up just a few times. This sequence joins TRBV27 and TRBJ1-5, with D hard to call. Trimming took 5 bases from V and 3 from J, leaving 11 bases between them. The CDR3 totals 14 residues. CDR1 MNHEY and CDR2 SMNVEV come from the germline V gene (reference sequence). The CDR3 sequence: CASSPDNPNQPQHF. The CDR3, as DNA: TGTGCCAGCAGTCCCGACAATCCCAATCAGCCCCAGCATTTT.

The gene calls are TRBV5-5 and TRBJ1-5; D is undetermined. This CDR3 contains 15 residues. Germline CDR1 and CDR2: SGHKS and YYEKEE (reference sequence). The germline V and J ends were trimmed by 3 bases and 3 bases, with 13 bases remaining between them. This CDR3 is CASSSGRTFNQPQHF. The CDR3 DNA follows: TGTGCCAGCAGCTCTGGACGGACCTTCAATCAGCCCCAGCATTTT. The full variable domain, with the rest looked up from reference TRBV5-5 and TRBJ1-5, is DAGVTQSPTHLIKTRGQQVTLRCSPISGHKSVSWYQQVLGQGPQFIFQYYEKEERGRGNFPDRFSARQFPNYSSELNVNALLLGDSALYLCASSSGRTFNQPQHFGDGTRLSIL.

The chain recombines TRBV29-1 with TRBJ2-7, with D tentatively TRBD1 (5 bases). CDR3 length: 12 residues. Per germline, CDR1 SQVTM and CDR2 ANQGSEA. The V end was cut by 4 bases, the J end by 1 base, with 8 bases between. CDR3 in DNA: TGCAGCGTTGGCAGGGTATCCTACGAGCAGTACTTC. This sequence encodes CSVGRVSYEQYF.

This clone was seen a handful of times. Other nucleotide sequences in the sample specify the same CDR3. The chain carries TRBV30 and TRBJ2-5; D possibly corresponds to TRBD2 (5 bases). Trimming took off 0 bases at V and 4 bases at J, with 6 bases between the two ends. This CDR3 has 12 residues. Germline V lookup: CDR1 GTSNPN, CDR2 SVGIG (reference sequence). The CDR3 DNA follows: TGTGCCTGGAGTGTACTAGGAGAGACCCAGTACTTC. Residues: CAWSVLGETQYF.

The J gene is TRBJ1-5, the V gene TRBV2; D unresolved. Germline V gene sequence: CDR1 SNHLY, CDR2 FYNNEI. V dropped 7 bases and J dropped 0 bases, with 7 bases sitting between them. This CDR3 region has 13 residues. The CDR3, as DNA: TGTGCCAGCAAATCTTATAGCAATCAGCCCCAGCATTTT. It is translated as CASKSYSNQPQHF.

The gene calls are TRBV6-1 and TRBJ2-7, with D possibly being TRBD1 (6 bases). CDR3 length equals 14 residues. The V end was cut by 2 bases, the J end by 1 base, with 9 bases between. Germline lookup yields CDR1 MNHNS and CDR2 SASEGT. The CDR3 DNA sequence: TGTGCCAGCAGTGAACAGACAGGATCCTACGAGCAGTACTTC. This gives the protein CASSEQTGSYEQYF.

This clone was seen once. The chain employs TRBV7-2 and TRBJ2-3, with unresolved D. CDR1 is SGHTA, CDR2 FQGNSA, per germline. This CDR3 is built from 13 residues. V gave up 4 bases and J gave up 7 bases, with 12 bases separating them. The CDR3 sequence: CASSSDGRNTQYF. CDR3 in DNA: TGTGCCAGCAGCTCAGACGGGCGGAATACGCAGTATTTT. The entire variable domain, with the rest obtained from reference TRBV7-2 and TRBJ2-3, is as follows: GAGVSQSPSNKVTEKGKDVELRCDPISGHTALYWYRQSLGQGLEFLIYFQGNSAPDKSGLPSDRFSAERTGGSVSTLTIQRTQQEDSAVYLCASSSDGRNTQYFGPGTRLTVL.

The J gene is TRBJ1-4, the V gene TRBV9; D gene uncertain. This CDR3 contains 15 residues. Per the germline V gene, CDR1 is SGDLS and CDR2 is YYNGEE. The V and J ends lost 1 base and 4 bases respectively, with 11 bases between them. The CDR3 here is CASSVSITLNEKLFF. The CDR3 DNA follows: TGTGCCAGCAGCGTATCTATAACACTTAATGAAAAACTGTTTTTT.

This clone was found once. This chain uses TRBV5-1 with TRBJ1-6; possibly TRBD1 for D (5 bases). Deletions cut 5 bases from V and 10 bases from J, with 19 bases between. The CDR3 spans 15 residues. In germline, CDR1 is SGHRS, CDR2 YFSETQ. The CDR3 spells CASSPLEAGNSPLHF. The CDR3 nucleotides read TGCGCCAGCAGTCCCTTAGAGGCAGGGAACTCACCCCTCCACTTT. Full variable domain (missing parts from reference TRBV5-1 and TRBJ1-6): KAGVTQTPRYLIKTRGQQVTLSCSPISGHRSVSWYQQTPGQGLQFLFEYFSETQRNKGNFPGRFSGRQFSNSRSEMNVSTLELGDSALYLCASSPLEAGNSPLHFGNGTRLTVT.